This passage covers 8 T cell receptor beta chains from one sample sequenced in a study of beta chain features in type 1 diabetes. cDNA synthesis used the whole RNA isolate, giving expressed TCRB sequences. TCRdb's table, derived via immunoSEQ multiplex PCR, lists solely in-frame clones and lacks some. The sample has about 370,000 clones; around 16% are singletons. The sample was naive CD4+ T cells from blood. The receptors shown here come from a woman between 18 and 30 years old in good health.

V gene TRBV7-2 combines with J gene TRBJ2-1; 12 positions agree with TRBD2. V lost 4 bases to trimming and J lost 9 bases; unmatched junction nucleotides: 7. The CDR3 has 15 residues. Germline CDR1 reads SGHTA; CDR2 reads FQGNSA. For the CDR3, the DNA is TGTGCCAGCAGCTCAGGACTAGCGGGGTGGGGTGAGCAGTTCTTC. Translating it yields CASSSGLAGWGEQFF.

The CDR3 DNA reads as TGTGCCAGCACCCTAGTGACCGGGGAGCTGTTTTTT. Its protein product is CASTLVTGELFF. V and J are TRBV13 and TRBJ2-2; D not resolved. The CDR3 is made up of 12 amino acids. V was pared by 7 bases and J by 5 bases, with 8 bases between. Per the germline V gene, CDR1 is PRHDT and CDR2 is FYEKMQ (reference sequence). Complete variable domain (other parts from reference TRBV13 and TRBJ2-2): AAGVIQSPRHLIKEKRETATLKCYPIPRHDTVYWYQQGPGQDPQFLISFYEKMQSDKGSIPDRFSAQQFSDYHSELNMSSLELGDSALYFCASTLVTGELFFGEGSRLTVL.

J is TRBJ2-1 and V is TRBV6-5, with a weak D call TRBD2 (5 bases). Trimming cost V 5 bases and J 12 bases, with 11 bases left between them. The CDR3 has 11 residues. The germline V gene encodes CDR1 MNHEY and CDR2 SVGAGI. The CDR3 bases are TGTGCCAGCAGTCGGGGAGCAGGGCAGTTCTTC. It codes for CASSRGAGQFF.

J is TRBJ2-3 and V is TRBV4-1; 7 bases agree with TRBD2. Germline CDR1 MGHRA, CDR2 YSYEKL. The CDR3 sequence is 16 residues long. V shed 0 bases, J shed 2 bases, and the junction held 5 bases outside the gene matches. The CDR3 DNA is TGCGCCAGCAGCCAAGATCGGGGAGGGTTCACAGATACGCAGTATTTT. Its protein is CASSQDRGGFTDTQYF.

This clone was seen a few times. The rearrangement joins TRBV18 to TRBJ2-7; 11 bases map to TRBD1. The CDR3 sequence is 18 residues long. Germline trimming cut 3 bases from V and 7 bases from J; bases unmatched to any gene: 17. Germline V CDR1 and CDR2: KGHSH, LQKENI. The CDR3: CASSPPGQGVPRGGEQYF. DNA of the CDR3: TGTGCCAGCTCACCGCCGGGACAGGGGGTTCCTCGGGGTGGGGAGCAGTACTTC. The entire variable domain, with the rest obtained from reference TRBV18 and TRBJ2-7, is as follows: NAGVMQNPRHLVRRRGQEARLRCSPMKGHSHVYWYRQLPEEGLKFMVYLQKENIIDESGMPKERFSAEFPKEGPSILRIQQVVRGDSAAYFCASSPPGQGVPRGGEQYFGPGTRLTVT.

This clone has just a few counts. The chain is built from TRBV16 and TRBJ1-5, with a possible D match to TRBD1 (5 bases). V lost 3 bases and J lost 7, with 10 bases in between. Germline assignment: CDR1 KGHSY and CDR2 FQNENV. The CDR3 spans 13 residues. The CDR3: CASSHGGDQPQHF. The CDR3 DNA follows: TGTGCCAGCAGCCATGGGGGGGACCAGCCCCAGCATTTT.

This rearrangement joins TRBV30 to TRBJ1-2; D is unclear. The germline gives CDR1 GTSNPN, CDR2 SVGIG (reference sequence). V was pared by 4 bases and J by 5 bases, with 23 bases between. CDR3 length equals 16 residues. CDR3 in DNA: TGTGCCTGGACCGAAACCCTCTCGTCCACGAGGTATGGCTACACCTTC. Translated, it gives CAWTETLSSTRYGYTF.

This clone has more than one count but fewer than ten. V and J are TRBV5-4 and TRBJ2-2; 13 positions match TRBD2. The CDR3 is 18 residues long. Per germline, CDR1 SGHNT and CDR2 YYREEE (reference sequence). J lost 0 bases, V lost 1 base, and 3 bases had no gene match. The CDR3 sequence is CASSLIGLAGANTGELFF. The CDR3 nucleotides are TGTGCCAGCAGCTTGATAGGACTAGCGGGAGCGAACACCGGGGAGCTGTTTTTT.